What follows are 22 T cell receptor beta chains derived from one specimen sequenced in a study of blood T cell repertoires in COVID-19. This table comes from immunoSEQ multiplex PCR, and its TCRdb copy is limited to in-frame clones, with some not included. This table holds about 150,000 clones, almost 85% found once. Specimen: PBMCs or T cells enriched from blood (not recorded which). The receptors here all came from a woman between 50 and 59 years old with acute COVID-19.

V usage is TRBV5-1 and J usage is TRBJ2-5; perhaps TRBD2 as D (5 bases). V lost 1 base, J lost 3 bases, and 7 bases lay in between. There are 13 residues in the CDR3. The germline CDR1 and CDR2 sequences are SGHRS and YFSETQ. CDR3 nucleotide sequence: TGCGCCAGCAGCTTGACCGGGGAAGAGACCCAGTACTTC. Its translation is CASSLTGEETQYF.

The chain carries TRBV5-4 and TRBJ1-6; D may be TRBD1 (6 bases). Germline CDR1 reads SGHNT; CDR2 reads YYREEE (reference sequence). The CDR3 is 14 amino acids. V lost 4 bases and J lost 6, with 11 bases in between. CDR3 residues: CASSMTGSNSPLHF. The CDR3 DNA reads as TGTGCCAGCAGCATGACAGGTTCTAATTCACCCCTCCACTTT.

The chain recombines TRBV6-5 with TRBJ2-2, with TRBD2 matching 11 bases. V was clipped by 6 bases and J by 5 bases; unmatched bases: 5. The CDR3 runs to 15 residues. CDR1 is MNHEY and CDR2 is SVGAGI in the germline V gene. CDR3 nucleotides: TGTGCCAGCAGCCTACTAGCGGGAGTTACCGGGGAGCTGTTTTTT. This gives the protein CASSLLAGVTGELFF.

This sequence joins TRBV30 and TRBJ2-1; TRBD2 matches at 7 bases. CDR3 length: 13 residues. Germline loops: CDR1 GTSNPN, CDR2 SVGIG (reference sequence). V shed 4 bases and J 5 bases; nucleotides not matched to a gene: 5. The CDR3, as DNA: TGTGCCTGGAAGCTAGCGGTCAACAATGAGCAGTTCTTC. Amino acid sequence: CAWKLAVNNEQFF.

The sample holds one count of this clone. The V call is TRBV10-2, the J call TRBJ2-3; perhaps TRBD2 as D (5 bases). This CDR3 region has 15 residues. CDR1 and CDR2 (germline): WSHSY, SAAADI. Between the trimmed V and J ends, which lost 3 bases and 4 bases, there was a span of 14 bases. CDR3 sequence: CASSDERKRADTQYF. The CDR3 DNA reads as TGCGCCAGCAGTGACGAGCGGAAAAGAGCAGATACGCAGTATTTT.

The chain recombines TRBV29-1 with TRBJ2-1; TRBD1 matches 7 bases. J was trimmed by 4 bases and V by 7 bases; bases with no gene match: 10. CDR3 length: 14 residues. Germline CDR1 SQVTM, CDR2 ANQGSEA. CDR3 bases: TGCAGCGCTACCAGGGGGAGTGGTTACAATGAGCAGTTCTTC. Protein sequence: CSATRGSGYNEQFF.

The chain employs TRBV4-1 and TRBJ1-3, with a possible D match to TRBD1 (5 bases). CDR1 and CDR2 from the germline V gene are MGHRA and YSYEKL. V was clipped by 3 bases and J by 0 bases, with 21 bases between them. There are 19 residues in the CDR3. In nucleotides, the CDR3 is TGCGCCAGCAGCCATCCCAAGGGGACTGCTCCTAGCTCTGGAAACACCATATATTTT. Translation gives CASSHPKGTAPSSGNTIYF.

The chain combines TRBV6-4 with TRBJ2-3; D is possibly TRBD1 (6 bases). The germline V gene has CDR1 MRHNA and CDR2 SNTAGT. CDR3 size: 14 residues. V lost 3 bases, J lost 2 bases, and 9 bases lay in between. The chain's CDR3 is CASSEGQDTDTQYF. CDR3 nucleotides: TGTGCCAGCAGTGAGGGACAAGACACAGATACGCAGTATTTT.

The genes are TRBV19 and TRBJ2-5; 15 positions agree with TRBD2. The CDR3 has 16 amino acids. V gave up 5 bases and J gave up 2 bases; unmatched junction bases: 3. Germline loops: CDR1 LNHDA, CDR2 SQIVND (reference sequence). The CDR3: CASSSGTSGGQETQYF. The DNA for the CDR3 is TGTGCCAGTAGTTCCGGGACTAGCGGGGGGCAAGAGACCCAGTACTTC.

This chain connects TRBV4-2 to TRBJ2-7, with a weak D call TRBD1 (5 bases). The CDR3 extends over 15 amino acids. In germline, CDR1 is LGHNA, CDR2 YNFKEQ. V lost 0 bases and J 4 bases, leaving 13 bases between the germline ends. The chain's CDR3 is CASSQDVQGRYEQYF. The CDR3 DNA reads TGTGCCAGCAGCCAAGATGTGCAGGGCAGGTACGAGCAGTACTTC.

J is TRBJ1-5 and V is TRBV4-1; D gene unclear. Germline values: CDR1 MGHRA, CDR2 YSYEKL. The CDR3 has 15 amino acids. V was clipped by 10 bases and J by 0 bases, with 16 bases between them. The chain's CDR3 is CATKAYQDSNQPQHF. CDR3 nucleotides: TGCGCCACCAAAGCCTATCAGGATAGCAATCAGCCCCAGCATTTT.

This clone has a single count. The chain uses TRBV3-1 (or the pseudogene TRBV3-2) and TRBJ2-1; TRBD1 matches at 8 bases. CDR3 length: 15 residues. The ends lost 1 base at V and 9 bases at J; junction bases unmatched: 8. Germline CDR1 is LGHDT and CDR2 is YNNKEL (reference sequence). CDR3 residues: CASSQGNQGATEQFF. In DNA, the CDR3 is TGTGCCAGCAGCCAAGGAAACCAGGGGGCGACTGAGCAGTTCTTC.

The chain is built from TRBV6-5 and TRBJ2-1, with 8 bases aligning to TRBD1. The germline V gene has CDR1 MNHEY and CDR2 SVGAGI. The CDR3 length is 15 residues. V shed 5 bases and J 6 bases; nucleotides not matched to a gene: 9. DNA of the CDR3: TGTGCCAGCAGTCGGGGACAGGTCTATAGCAATGAGCAGTTCTTC. Encoded protein: CASSRGQVYSNEQFF.

This clone appeared a few times. DNA of the CDR3: TGCGCCAGCAGTCATCCCCCTCCGGGACAGGGGGCGAGTTGGAATCAGCCCCAGCATTTT. Encoded protein: CASSHPPPGQGASWNQPQHF. The V and J genes are TRBV23-1 and TRBJ1-5; 12 nucleotides match TRBD1. TRBV23-1 is placed among ORFs of uncertain function. The CDR3 is 20 amino acids. V lost 3 bases to trimming and J lost 4 bases; unmatched junction nucleotides: 16.

Details on this clone: This CDR3 is also generated by other DNA sequences in the sample. The rearrangement joins TRBV9 to TRBJ1-3; TRBD1 aligns across 8 bases. The CDR3 length is 15 residues. The germline V gene encodes CDR1 SGDLS and CDR2 YYNGEE. V shed 3 bases, J shed 4 bases, and the junction held 6 bases outside the gene matches. CDR3 DNA: TGTGCCAGCAGCGGAGGACAGGGAGGCGGAAACACCATATATTTT. Encoded protein: CASSGGQGGGNTIYF.

The rearrangement links TRBV3-1 (or the pseudogene TRBV3-2) to TRBJ2-5, with 8 nucleotides matching TRBD1. The J segment lost 5 bases and the V segment lost 3 bases, leaving 11 bases of the junction unmatched. Germline V lookup: CDR1 LGHDT, CDR2 YNNKEL (reference sequence). The CDR3 has 16 amino acids. The CDR3 nucleotides are TGTGCCAGCAGCCAGGGGACCTCAGGGGGCAGGGAGACCCAGTACTTC. Encoded protein: CASSQGTSGGRETQYF.

This chain links TRBV11-2 with TRBJ2-7, with 12 bases matching TRBD2. The J segment lost 4 bases and the V segment lost 6 bases, leaving 4 bases of the junction unmatched. Germline CDR1 and CDR2: SGHAT and FQNNGV. The CDR3 consists of 14 residues. The CDR3 loop reads CASRTSGSWYEQYF. CDR3 nucleotides: TGTGCCAGCAGGACTAGCGGGAGCTGGTACGAGCAGTACTTC.

The gene calls are TRBV27 and TRBJ1-6; TRBD1 aligns across 7 bases. Germline assignment: CDR1 MNHEY and CDR2 SMNVEV (reference sequence). V lost 2 bases to trimming and J lost 8 bases; unmatched junction nucleotides: 9. CDR3 length equals 16 residues. Written as DNA, the CDR3 is TGTGCCAGCAGTTTAAACCCGACAGGGAGGCATTCACCCCTCCACTTT. This translates into CASSLNPTGRHSPLHF.

The genes are TRBV7-9 and TRBJ1-2; 11 bases align to TRBD1. In germline, CDR1 is SEHNR, CDR2 FQNEAQ (reference sequence). Trimming cost V 6 bases and J 7 bases; bases outside gene matches: 7. This CDR3 has 14 residues. The CDR3 sequence: CASRPGTGGAGYTF. In DNA form, the CDR3 reads TGTGCCAGCAGACCCGGGACAGGGGGTGCTGGCTACACCTTC.

This clone was picked up one time. The chain couples TRBV11-1 to TRBJ1-1; 7 bases fit TRBD1. Germline values: CDR1 SGHAT, CDR2 FQDESV (reference sequence). This CDR3 region has 16 residues. V trimming: 5 bases; J trimming: 3 bases; junction bases outside the gene matches: 12. The CDR3 protein is CASSPVDRLGDTEAFF. CDR3 nucleotide sequence: TGTGCCAGCAGCCCAGTGGACAGGCTGGGGGACACTGAAGCTTTCTTT.

This chain links TRBV19 with TRBJ2-3; 8 bases map to TRBD1. J gave up 6 bases and V 5 bases, and 4 bases lay outside the gene matches. The CDR3 loop spans 13 amino acids. CDR1 and CDR2 from the germline V gene are LNHDA and SQIVND (reference sequence). CDR3 in amino acids: CASSFRQGDTQYF. The CDR3, as DNA: TGTGCCAGTAGTTTTCGACAGGGGGATACGCAGTATTTT.

The V call is TRBV9, the J call TRBJ2-1, with TRBD2 matching over 11 bases. Germline V gives CDR1 SGDLS, CDR2 YYNGEE. Unmatched junction bases numbered 7, after V lost 7 bases and J lost 4 bases. The CDR3 totals 15 residues. The CDR3 DNA follows: TGTGCCAGCGCCACTAGCGGGAGCCCGTACAATGAGCAGTTCTTC. This gives the protein CASATSGSPYNEQFF.